This TCR beta chain was retrieved from a study of shared clonotypes between healthy human individuals. The run depth of the assay was deep. Method: immunoSEQ multiplex PCR; TCRdb's copy keeps in-frame clones and lacks some. In the table there are roughly 1 million clones, approximately 70% of which are singletons. Comment on this clone: Its antigen remains unknown.

Germline V CDR1 and CDR2: SGDLS, YYNGEE. CDR3 length equals 13 residues. V shed 3 bases, J shed 5 bases, and the junction held 4 bases outside the gene matches. Whole-study results and caveats: Clonotype sharing among the donors was expected to vary with sequencing depth. The study's rarefaction showed incomplete sorted-subset sequencing despite large depth. Few donors limited the genetic and exposure-history diversity represented.

The receptor was derived from a man younger than 35 in good health. The V call is TRBV9, the J call TRBJ2-5; 7 positions match TRBD1. The specimen sequenced was memory CD4+ T cells sorted from blood. Subset: CD45RA-negative fraction. As DNA, the CDR3 is TGTGCCAGCAGCGCCGACAGGGTGGAGACCCAGTACTTC. It specifies CASSADRVETQYF.